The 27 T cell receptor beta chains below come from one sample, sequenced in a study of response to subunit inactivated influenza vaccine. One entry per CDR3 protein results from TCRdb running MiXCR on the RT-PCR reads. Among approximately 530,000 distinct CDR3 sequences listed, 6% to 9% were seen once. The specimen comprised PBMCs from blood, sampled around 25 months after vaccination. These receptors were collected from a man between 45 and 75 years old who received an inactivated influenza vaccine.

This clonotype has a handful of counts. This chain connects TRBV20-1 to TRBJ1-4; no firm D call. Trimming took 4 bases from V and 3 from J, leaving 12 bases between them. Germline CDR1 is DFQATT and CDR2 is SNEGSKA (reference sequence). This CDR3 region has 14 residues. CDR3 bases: TGCAGTGCTACCCGGGGAGGAGCTAATGAAAAACTGTTTTTT. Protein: CSATRGGANEKLFF.

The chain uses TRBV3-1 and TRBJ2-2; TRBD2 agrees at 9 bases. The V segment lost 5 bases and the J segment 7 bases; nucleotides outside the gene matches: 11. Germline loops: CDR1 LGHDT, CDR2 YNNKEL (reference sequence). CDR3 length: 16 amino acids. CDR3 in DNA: TGTGCCAGCAGCAAAAACCTTCGCGGGAGGGACGGGGAGCTGTTTTTT. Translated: CASSKNLRGRDGELFF.

CDR3 protein: CASYSGAGTLSVRPQHF. The CDR3 DNA reads as TGTGCCAGCTATTCTGGTGCGGGGACCCTAAGCGTACGGCCCCAGCATTTT. This chain links TRBV28 with TRBJ1-5, with a weak D call TRBD1 (5 bases). V lost 8 bases to trimming and J lost 9 bases, with 29 bases between them. Germline-derived CDR1 and CDR2 are MDHEN and SYDVKM. The CDR3 sequence is 17 residues long.

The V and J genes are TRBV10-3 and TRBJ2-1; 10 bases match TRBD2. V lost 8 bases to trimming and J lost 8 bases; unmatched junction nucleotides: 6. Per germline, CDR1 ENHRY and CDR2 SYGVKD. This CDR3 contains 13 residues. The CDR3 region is CAIGLAGVDEQFF. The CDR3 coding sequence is TGTGCCATCGGTCTAGCGGGAGTCGATGAGCAGTTCTTC.

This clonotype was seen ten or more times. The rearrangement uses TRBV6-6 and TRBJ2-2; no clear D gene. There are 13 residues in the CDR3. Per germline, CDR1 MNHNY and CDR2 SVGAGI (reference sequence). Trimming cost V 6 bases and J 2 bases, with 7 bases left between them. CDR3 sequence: CASRVPNTGELFF. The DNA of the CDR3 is TGTGCCAGCAGAGTCCCCAACACCGGGGAGCTGTTTTTT.

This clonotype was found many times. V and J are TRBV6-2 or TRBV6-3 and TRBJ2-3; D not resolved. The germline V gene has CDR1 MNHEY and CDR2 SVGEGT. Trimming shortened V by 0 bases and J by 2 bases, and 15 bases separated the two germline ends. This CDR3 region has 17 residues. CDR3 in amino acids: CASSYSIGHLDTDTQYF. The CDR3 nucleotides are TGTGCCAGCAGTTACTCTATTGGGCACCTAGACACAGATACGCAGTATTTT.

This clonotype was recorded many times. The CDR3 reads CAISDYNEQFF. DNA of the CDR3: TGTGCCATCAGTGACTACAATGAGCAGTTCTTC. The rearrangement links TRBV10-3 to TRBJ2-1, with D unclear. The CDR3 loop spans 11 amino acids. The germline V gene encodes CDR1 ENHRY and CDR2 SYGVKD. V was pared by 3 bases and J by 3 bases, with 0 bases between.

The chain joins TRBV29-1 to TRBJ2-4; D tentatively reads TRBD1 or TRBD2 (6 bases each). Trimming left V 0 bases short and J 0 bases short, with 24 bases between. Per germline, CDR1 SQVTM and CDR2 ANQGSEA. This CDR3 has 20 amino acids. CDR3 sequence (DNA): TGCAGCGTTGAAGATTCAGGGACTTTTTTAGGGGGACTAGCCAAAAACATTCAGTACTTC. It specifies CSVEDSGTFLGGLAKNIQYF.

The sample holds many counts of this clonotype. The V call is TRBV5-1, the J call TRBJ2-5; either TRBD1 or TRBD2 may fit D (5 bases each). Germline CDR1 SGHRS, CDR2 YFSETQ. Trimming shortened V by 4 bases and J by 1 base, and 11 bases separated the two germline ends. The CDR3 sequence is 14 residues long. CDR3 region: CASSPGRRQETQYF. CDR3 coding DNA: TGCGCCAGCAGCCCGGGACGCCGCCAAGAGACCCAGTACTTC.

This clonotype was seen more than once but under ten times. The CDR3 sequence is CASSLTLATDTQYF. CDR3 sequence (DNA): TGTGCCAGCAGCTTAACCCTCGCCACAGATACGCAGTATTTT. The rearrangement uses TRBV7-9 and TRBJ2-3; D is uncertain. This CDR3 is 14 amino acids long. Germline CDR1 and CDR2: SEHNR and FQNEAQ (reference sequence). Trimming cost V 2 bases and J 2 bases, with 8 bases left between them.

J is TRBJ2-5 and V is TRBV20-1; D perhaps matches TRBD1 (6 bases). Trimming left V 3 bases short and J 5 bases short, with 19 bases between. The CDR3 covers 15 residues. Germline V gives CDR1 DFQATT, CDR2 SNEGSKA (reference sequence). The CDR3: CSARGFGTKGETQYF. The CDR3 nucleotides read TGCAGTGCTAGGGGGTTCGGGACAAAAGGGGAGACCCAGTACTTC.

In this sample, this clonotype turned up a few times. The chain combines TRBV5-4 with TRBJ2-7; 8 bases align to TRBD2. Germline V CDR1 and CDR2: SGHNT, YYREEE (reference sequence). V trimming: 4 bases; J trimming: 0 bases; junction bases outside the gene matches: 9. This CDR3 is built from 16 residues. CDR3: CASSGDIAGRSYEQYF. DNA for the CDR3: TGTGCCAGCAGCGGTGATATAGCGGGGCGCTCCTACGAGCAGTACTTC.

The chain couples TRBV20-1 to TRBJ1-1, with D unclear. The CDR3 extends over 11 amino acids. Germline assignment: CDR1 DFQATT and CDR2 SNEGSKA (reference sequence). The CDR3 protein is CSLFRGAEAFF. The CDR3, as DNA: TGCAGCCTCTTCCGAGGAGCTGAAGCTTTCTTT.

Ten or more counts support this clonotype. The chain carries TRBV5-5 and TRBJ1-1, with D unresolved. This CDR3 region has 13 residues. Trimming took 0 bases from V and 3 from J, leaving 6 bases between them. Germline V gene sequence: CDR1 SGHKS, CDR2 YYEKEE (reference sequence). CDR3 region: CASSLVRYTEAFF. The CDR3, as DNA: TGTGCCAGCAGCTTGGTTAGATACACTGAAGCTTTCTTT.

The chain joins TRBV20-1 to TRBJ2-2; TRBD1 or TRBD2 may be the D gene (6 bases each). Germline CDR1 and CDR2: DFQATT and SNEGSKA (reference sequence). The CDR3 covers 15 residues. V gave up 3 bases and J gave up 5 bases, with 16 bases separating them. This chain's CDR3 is CSASTGGTRTGELFF. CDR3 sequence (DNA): TGCAGTGCTAGCACCGGGGGCACCCGGACCGGGGAGCTGTTTTTT.

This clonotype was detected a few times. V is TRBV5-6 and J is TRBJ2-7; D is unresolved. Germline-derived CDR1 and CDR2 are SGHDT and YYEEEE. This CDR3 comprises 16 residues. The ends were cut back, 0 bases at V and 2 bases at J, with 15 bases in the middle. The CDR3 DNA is TGTGCCAGCAGCTTGGGGGCGGAAAGGGTCCCCTACGAGCAGTACTTC. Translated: CASSLGAERVPYEQYF.

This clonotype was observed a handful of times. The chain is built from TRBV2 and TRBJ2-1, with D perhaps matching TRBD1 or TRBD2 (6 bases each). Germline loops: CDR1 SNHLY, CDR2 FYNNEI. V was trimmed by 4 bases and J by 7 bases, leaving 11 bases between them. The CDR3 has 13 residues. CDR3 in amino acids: CASSAVGGNEQFF. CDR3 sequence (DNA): TGTGCCAGCAGTGCTGTAGGGGGGAATGAGCAGTTCTTC.

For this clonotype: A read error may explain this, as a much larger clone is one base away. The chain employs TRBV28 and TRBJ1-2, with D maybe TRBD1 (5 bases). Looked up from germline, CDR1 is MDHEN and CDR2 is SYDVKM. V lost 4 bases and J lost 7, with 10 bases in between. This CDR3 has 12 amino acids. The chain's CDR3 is CASSSQGPGYTF. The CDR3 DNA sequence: TGTGCCAGCAGTTCCCAGGGCCCTGGCTACACCTTC.

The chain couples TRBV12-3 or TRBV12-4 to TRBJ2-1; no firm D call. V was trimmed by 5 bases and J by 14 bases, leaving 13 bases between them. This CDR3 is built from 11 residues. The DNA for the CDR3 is TGTGCCAGCAGTCCTAACGAACAAAAGTTCTTC. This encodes CASSPNEQKFF.

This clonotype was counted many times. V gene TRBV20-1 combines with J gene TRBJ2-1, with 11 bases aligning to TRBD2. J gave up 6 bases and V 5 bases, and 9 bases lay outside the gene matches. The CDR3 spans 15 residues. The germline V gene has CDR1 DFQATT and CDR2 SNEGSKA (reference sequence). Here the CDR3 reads CSARTLLAGGNEQFF. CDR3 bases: TGCAGTGCTCGAACTCTCCTAGCGGGAGGCAATGAGCAGTTCTTC.

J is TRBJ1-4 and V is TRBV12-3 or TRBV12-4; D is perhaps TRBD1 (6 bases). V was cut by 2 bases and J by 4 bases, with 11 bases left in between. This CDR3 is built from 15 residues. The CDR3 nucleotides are TGTGCCAGCAGTTTATTGGGGGCCAGTAATGAAAAACTGTTTTTT. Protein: CASSLLGASNEKLFF.

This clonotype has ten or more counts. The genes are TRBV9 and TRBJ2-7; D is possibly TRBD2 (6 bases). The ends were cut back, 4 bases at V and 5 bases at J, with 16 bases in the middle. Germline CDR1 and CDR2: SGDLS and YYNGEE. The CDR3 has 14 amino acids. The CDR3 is CASSPGTGRNEQYF. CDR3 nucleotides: TGTGCCAGCAGCCCCGGGACTGGACGAAACGAGCAGTACTTC.

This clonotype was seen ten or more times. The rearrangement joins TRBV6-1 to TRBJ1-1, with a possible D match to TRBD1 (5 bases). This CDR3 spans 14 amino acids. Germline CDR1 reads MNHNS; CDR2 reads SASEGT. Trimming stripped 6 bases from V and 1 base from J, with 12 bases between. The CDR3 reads CASRRDGTNTEAFF. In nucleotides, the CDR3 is TGTGCCAGCAGGAGGGACGGAACGAACACTGAAGCTTTCTTT.

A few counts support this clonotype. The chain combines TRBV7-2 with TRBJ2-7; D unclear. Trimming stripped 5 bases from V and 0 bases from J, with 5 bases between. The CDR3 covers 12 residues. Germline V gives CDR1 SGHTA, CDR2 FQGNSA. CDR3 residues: CASSTISYEQYF. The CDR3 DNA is TGTGCCAGCAGCACAATCTCCTACGAGCAGTACTTC.

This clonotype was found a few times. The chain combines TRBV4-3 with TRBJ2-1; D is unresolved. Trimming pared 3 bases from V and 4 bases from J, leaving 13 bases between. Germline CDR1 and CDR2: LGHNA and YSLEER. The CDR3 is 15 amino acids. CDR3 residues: CASSQVPPVYNEQFF. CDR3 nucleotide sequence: TGCGCCAGCAGCCAGGTCCCCCCGGTGTACAATGAGCAGTTCTTC.

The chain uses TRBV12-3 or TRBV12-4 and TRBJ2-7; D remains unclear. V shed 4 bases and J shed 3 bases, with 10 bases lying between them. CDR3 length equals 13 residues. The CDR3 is CASSYPASYEQYF. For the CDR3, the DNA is TGTGCCAGCAGTTACCCGGCGAGCTACGAGCAGTACTTC.

In DNA form, the CDR3 reads TGTGCCAGCAGCCAAGATATCCAGGGGGGAAACACCATATATTTT. Its protein is CASSQDIQGGNTIYF. The chain couples TRBV4-2 to TRBJ1-3; TRBD1 might be the D (6 bases). Trimming left V 0 bases short and J 4 bases short, with 10 bases between. The CDR3 runs to 15 residues. Germline CDR1 reads LGHNA; CDR2 reads YNFKEQ.